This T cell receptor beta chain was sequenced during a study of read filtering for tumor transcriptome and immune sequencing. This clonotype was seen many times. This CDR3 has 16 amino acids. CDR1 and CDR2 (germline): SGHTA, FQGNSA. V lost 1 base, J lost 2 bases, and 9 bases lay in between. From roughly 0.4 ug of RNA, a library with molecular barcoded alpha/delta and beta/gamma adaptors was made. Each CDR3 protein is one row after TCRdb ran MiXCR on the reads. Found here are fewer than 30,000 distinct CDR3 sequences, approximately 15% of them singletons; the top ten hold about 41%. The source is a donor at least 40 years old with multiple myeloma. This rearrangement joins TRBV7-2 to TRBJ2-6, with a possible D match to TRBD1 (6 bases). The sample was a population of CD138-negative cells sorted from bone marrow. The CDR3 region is CASSLVYRAGANVLTF. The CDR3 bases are TGTGCCAGCAGCTTAGTTTACAGGGCTGGGGCCAACGTCCTGACTTTC.